A selection of T cell receptor beta chains follows, all from one sample in a study of vaccination effects on CD4 cells after COVID-19. No antigens are known for them. Generated by immunoSEQ multiplex PCR, the TCRdb table keeps only in-frame clones and is missing some. The repertoire holds about 45,000 clones, with approximately 70% as singletons. The sample consisted of CD4+ T cells from PBMCs cultured without peptide, taken after COVID-19 vaccination. The source is a human donor who received a COVID-19 vaccine. CDR3s include the opening cysteine and the closing phenylalanine or tryptophan. The D gene is left open where the match is weak. Clone size, where shown, is once, few, many, or a class for clones that have expanded.

size	D	V	length	J	DNA	CDR3
NA	NA	TRBV10-1	14	TRBJ1-4	TGCGCCACCGACGAACAGGCACTTAATGAAAAACTGTTTTTT	CATDEQALNEKLFF
NA	NA	TRBV19	15	TRBJ1-1	TGTGCCAGTAGTTCCGAGGGGGGTGTCAGCACTGAAGCTTTCTTT	CASSSEGGVSTEAFF
NA	NA	TRBV7-9	15	TRBJ1-6	TGTGCCAGCAGCTTATCTGGGACCTGGGCCTCACCCCTCCACTTT	CASSLSGTWASPLHF
NA	NA	TRBV5-1	15	TRBJ1-2	TGCGCCAGCAGCTTGCGGGGGAATTTAGATTATGGCTACACCTTC	CASSLRGNLDYGYTF
NA	NA	TRBV5-1	11	TRBJ2-7	TGCGCCAGCAGCGAGGGGTACGAGCAGTACTTC	CASSEGYEQYF
NA	NA	TRBV5-1	13	TRBJ2-3	TGCGCCAGCAGACAAGGGGGTACAGATACGCAGTATTTT	CASRQGGTDTQYF
NA	NA	TRBV19	16	TRBJ2-7	TGTGCCAGTAGTGGGATAGCCGGGACCGGGAACTACGAGCAGTACTTC	CASSGIAGTGNYEQYF
NA	TRBD2	TRBV5-1	17	TRBJ2-5	TGCGCCAGCAGCTTGGGGACTAGCGGGATAACTAGAGAGACCCAGTACTTC	CASSLGTSGITRETQYF
NA	NA	TRBV6-6	12	TRBJ2-5	TGTGCCAGCACCCAGTTACAAGAGACCCAGTACTTC	CASTQLQETQYF
NA	NA	TRBV6-5	15	TRBJ2-3	TGTGCCAGCAGCGGCCTTTTGGGTCGAACAGATACGCAGTATTTT	CASSGLLGRTDTQYF
few	NA	TRBV5-5	13	TRBJ1-5	TGTGCCAGCAGCTTGGCGCGGGATCAGCCCCAGCATTTT	CASSLARDQPQHF
NA	NA	TRBV5-1	17	TRBJ2-3	TGCGCCAGCAGCTCTGGGGCCACCGGGACTAGCACAGATACGCAGTATTTT	CASSSGATGTSTDTQYF
NA	NA	TRBV3-1/TRBV3-2	16	TRBJ2-3	TGTGCCAGCAGCCAAGGCGGAAGGATGTGGGAGAATACGCAGTATTTT	CASSQGGRMWENTQYF
NA	NA	TRBV18	13	TRBJ1-1	TGTGCCAGCTCACCACAGGTGAACACTGAAGCTTTCTTT	CASSPQVNTEAFF
NA	NA	TRBV19	16	TRBJ1-3	TGTGCCAGTAGGACAACCGACAGGACCTCTGGAAACACCATATATTTT	CASRTTDRTSGNTIYF
few	TRBD2	TRBV7-9	17	TRBJ2-7	TGTGCCAGCAGCTCCACCGGGACTAGCGGGTACTCCTACGAGCAGTACTTC	CASSSTGTSGYSYEQYF
NA	TRBD1	TRBV5-1	14	TRBJ2-1	TGCGCCAGCAGCCCACAGGGGGTTGTCGATGAGCAGTTCTTC	CASSPQGVVDEQFF
NA	NA	TRBV5-1	13	TRBJ1-1	TGCGCCAGCAGCTTGGAGGCGGACACTGAAGCTTTCTTT	CASSLEADTEAFF
NA	TRBD1	TRBV10-3	14	TRBJ1-4	TGTGCCAGCGGAAGCGGGACAGGGAATGAAAAACTGTTTTTT	CASGSGTGNEKLFF
NA	TRBD2	TRBV7-9	16	TRBJ2-1	TGTGCCAGCAGCAAGGGGGCAAGCGGGAGGAGCAATGAGCAGTTCTTC	CASSKGASGRSNEQFF
NA	NA	TRBV5-1	19	TRBJ2-2	TGCGCCAGCAGCTTGGGGGACATAGGAAATCCCAGATTCACCGGGGAGCTGTTTTTT	CASSLGDIGNPRFTGELFF
NA	NA	TRBV4-1	14	TRBJ2-7	TGCGCCAGCAGCCAAGAACAGGGAACCCACGAGCAGTACTTC	CASSQEQGTHEQYF
NA	NA	TRBV2	16	TRBJ2-2	TGTGCCAGCAACTGGGGGGGGCCGTTCAACACCGGGGAGCTGTTTTTT	CASNWGGPFNTGELFF